This T cell receptor (beta chain) was captured in a study of blood T cell repertoires in COVID-19. Per the original methods: Reference gene primer amplification yielded estimated nucleated cell counts. The repertoire was sequenced with immunoSEQ multiplex PCR; TCRdb's copy has only in-frame clones and lacks some. That table supplies the V and J calls and clone size; D and trimming were determined from the DNA. The sample has over 60,000 clones, 90% seen once. CDR3 length: 16 residues. The receptor was derived from a man aged 55-75 years with acute or convalescent COVID-19. Sequencing was done on a sample of peripheral blood. This chain connects TRBV21-1 to TRBJ2-2; the table's D call, TRBD1, was not checked against the DNA. TRBV21-1 is noted as a pseudogene. The CDR3 is CASSKAEGGPTGELFF. The CDR3 nucleotides read TGTGCCAGCAGCAAAGCAGAAGGGGGCCCAACCGGGGAGCTGTTTTTT.